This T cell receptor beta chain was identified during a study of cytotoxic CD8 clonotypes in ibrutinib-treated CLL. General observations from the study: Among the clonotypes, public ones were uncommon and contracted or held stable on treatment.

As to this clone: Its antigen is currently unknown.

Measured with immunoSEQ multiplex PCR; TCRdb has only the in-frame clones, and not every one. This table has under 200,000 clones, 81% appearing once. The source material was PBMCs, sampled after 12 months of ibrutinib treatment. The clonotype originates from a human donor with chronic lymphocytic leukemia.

The CDR3 here is CASSPDRVANVLTF. The CDR3 region has the DNA TGTGCCAGCAGCCCAGACAGGGTCGCCAACGTCCTGACTTTC. The V call is TRBV11-1, the J call TRBJ2-6, with 7 bases fitting TRBD1. J gave up 7 bases and V 5 bases, and 5 bases lay outside the gene matches. CDR3 length: 14 residues. Germline values: CDR1 SGHAT, CDR2 FQDESV (reference sequence). The variable domain in full, with the rest retrieved from reference TRBV11-1 and TRBJ2-6, is EAEVAQSPRYKITEKSQAVAFWCDPISGHATLYWYRQILGQGPELLVQFQDESVVDDSQLPKDRFSAERLKGVDSTLKIQPAELGDSAMYLCASSPDRVANVLTFGAGSRLTVL.